This T cell receptor beta chain was sequenced for a study of blood T cell repertoires in COVID-19. Turning to the study itself: From T cells, B-cell-depleted T cells, or PBMCs came the material, which was cDNA or gDNA.

Profiling relied on immunoSEQ multiplex PCR, and the TCRdb table lists in-frame clones only, not all of them. The sample lists approximately 470,000 clones, approximately 86% occurring once. Participants came from fewer than 25 US areas, aged roughly 18 to 89 years. The study assigned cohorts using participant-reported clinical history. Each recovered donor of Cohort 3 presented with two negative PCRs, clearance, or symptom resolution. Germline assignment: CDR1 MNHEY and CDR2 SMNVEV (reference sequence). The CDR3 is made up of 14 amino acids. J lost 7 bases, V lost 5 bases, and 9 bases had no gene match.

The sequenced sample consisted of PBMCs or T cells enriched from blood (not recorded which). This receptor was identified in a woman aged 18-29 years who had recovered from COVID-19. This chain connects TRBV27 to TRBJ1-2; TRBD1 agrees at 8 bases. CDR3 nucleotide sequence: TGTGCCAGCAGTCCTACAGGGGGAGTAGCTGGCTACACCTTC. Its protein product is CASSPTGGVAGYTF.